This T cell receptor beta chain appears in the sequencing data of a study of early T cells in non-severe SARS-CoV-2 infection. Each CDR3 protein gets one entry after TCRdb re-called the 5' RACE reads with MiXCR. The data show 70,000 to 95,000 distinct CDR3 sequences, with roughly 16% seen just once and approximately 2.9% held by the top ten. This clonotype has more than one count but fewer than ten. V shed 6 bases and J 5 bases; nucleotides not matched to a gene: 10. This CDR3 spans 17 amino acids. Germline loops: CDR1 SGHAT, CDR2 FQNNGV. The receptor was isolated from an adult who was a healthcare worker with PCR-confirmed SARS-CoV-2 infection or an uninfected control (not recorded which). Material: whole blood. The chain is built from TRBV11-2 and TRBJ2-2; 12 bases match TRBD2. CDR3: CASRRTSGAIFTGELFF. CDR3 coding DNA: TGTGCCAGCAGACGGACTAGCGGGGCGATCTTTACCGGGGAGCTGTTTTTT.